This T cell receptor (beta chain) emerged from a study of blood T cell repertoires in COVID-19. Sequencing was performed with immunoSEQ multiplex PCR; in TCRdb, only in-frame clones are kept and a portion is missing. The data show about 87,000 clones, 85% to 90% seen once. The CDR3 consists of 15 residues. V was pared by 2 bases and J by 5 bases, with 6 bases of the junction left unmatched. Germline V CDR1 and CDR2: SGHRS, YFSETQ. The sequenced material came from peripheral blood. The source is a middle-aged man with acute or convalescent COVID-19. The V gene is TRBV5-1, the J gene TRBJ2-1; 8 positions match TRBD1. The CDR3 DNA reads TGCGCCAGCAGCTTCCGCCAGGGGGCAAACAATGAGCAGTTCTTC. Translation: CASSFRQGANNEQFF.